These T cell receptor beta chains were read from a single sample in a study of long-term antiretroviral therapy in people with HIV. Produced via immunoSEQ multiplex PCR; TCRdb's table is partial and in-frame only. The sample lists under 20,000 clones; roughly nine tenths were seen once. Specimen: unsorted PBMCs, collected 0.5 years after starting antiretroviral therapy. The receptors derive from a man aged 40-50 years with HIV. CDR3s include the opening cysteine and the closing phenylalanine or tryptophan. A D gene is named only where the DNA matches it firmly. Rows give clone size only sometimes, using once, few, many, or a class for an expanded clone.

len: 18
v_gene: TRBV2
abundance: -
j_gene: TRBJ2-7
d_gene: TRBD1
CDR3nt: TGTGCCAGCAGTGAACGGGACAGGGCTACTATTTTAGGATACGAGCAGTACTTC
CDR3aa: CASSERDRATILGYEQYF

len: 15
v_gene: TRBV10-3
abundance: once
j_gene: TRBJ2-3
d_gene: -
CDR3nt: TGTGCCACCTTCCTTGAGCGGAGCACCTCAGATACGCAGTATTTT
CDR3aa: CATFLERSTSDTQYF

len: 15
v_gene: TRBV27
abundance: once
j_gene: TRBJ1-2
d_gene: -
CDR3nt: TGTGCCAGCAGTTCGCCGACATGGGGGAACTATGGCTACACCTTC
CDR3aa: CASSSPTWGNYGYTF

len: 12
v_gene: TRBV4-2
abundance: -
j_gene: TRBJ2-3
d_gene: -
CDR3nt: TGTGCCAGCAGCCCGGACCGCTCTATGCAGTATTTT
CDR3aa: CASSPDRSMQYF

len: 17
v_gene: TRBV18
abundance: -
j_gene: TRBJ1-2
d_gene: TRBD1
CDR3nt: TGTGCCAGCTCACCCGGGACAGGGGGCGATGTAAACTATGGCTACACCTTC
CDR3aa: CASSPGTGGDVNYGYTF

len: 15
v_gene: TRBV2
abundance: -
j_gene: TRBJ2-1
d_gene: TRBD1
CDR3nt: TGTGCCAGCACAACACCCGGGACAGGGGGGGATGAGCAGTTCTTC
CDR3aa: CASTTPGTGGDEQFF

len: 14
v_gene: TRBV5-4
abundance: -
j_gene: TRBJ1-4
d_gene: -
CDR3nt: TGTGCCAGCAGTGTTCCGGGGGGGCATGAAAAACTGTTTTTT
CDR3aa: CASSVPGGHEKLFF

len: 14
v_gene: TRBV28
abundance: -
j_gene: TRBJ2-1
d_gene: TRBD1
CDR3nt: TGTGCCAGCAGTTCGGACAGGGGAGCAAATGAGCAGTTCTTC
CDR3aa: CASSSDRGANEQFF

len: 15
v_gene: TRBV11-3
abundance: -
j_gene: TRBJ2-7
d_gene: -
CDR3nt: TGTGCCAGCAGCTTAGCTCCGGTGTCCATGCACGAGCAGTACTTC
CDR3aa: CASSLAPVSMHEQYF

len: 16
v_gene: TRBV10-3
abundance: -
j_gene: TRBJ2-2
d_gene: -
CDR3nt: TGTGCCATCAACGGAGACGGAAATTTGGACACCGGGGAGCTGTTTTTT
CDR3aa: CAINGDGNLDTGELFF

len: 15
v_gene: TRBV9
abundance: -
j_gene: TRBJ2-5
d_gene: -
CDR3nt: TGTGCCAGCAGCGTAGTTGGTGTATCGAAAGAGACCCAGTACTTC
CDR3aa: CASSVVGVSKETQYF

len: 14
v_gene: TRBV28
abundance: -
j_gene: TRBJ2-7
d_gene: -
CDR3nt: TGTGCCAGCAGTACCACAACAAGTTACCGTGAGCAGTACTTC
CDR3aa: CASSTTTSYREQYF

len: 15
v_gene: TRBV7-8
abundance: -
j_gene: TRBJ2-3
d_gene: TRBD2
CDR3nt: TGTGCCAGCAGCTTTACTAGCGGGGTCACAGATACGCAGTATTTT
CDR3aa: CASSFTSGVTDTQYF

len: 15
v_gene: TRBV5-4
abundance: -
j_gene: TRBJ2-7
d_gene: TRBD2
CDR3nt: TGTGCCAGCAGCTCCATGCCGGGACTAGGTTACGAGCAGTACTTC
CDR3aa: CASSSMPGLGYEQYF